The 27 T cell receptor beta chains below were found in one sample sequenced in a study of glioma-infiltrating T cells. Amplification of TCR alpha and beta CDR3 regions from RNA used iRepertoire nested multiplex PCR. TCRdb reprocessed the multiplex PCR reads via MiXCR and lists one record per CDR3 protein. The sample consists of a few thousand distinct CDR3 sequences, roughly 33% of them appearing once. Input material: glioma tissue, nonneoplastic brain tissue, or PBMCs (not recorded which). These receptor sequences come from a human donor with low-grade glioma or glioblastoma, undergoing nonglioma brain surgery, or in good health (not recorded which).

In its sample, this clonotype is large. The chain uses TRBV6-1 and TRBJ1-1; maybe TRBD1 (6 bases). This CDR3 has 11 residues. The V end was cut by 5 bases, the J end by 12 bases, with 13 bases between. Germline-derived CDR1 and CDR2 are MNHNS and SASEGT. The CDR3 region is CASSFGTRTFF. CDR3 nucleotide sequence: TGTGCCAGCAGTTTCGGGACAAGGACTTTCTTT.

Within the sample, this clonotype is medium-sized. The chain is built from TRBV19 and TRBJ1-2; D remains unclear. V dropped 6 bases and J dropped 8 bases, with 22 bases sitting between them. Looked up from germline, CDR1 is LNHDA and CDR2 is SQIVND (reference sequence). The CDR3 loop spans 15 amino acids. The CDR3 protein is CASSTQTGKQWGYTF. CDR3 nucleotides: TGTGCCAGTAGCACCCAGACGGGCAAGCAGTGGGGCTACACCTTC.

Comment on this clonotype: One junction end disagrees with the germline gene, perhaps due to a read error. The chain is built from TRBV27 and TRBJ2-1; perhaps TRBD2 as D (5 bases). There are 13 residues in the CDR3. The germline CDR1 and CDR2 sequences are MNHEY and SMNVEV (reference sequence). CDR3 in DNA: TGTGCCAGCAATTTACTCGGGGAATATGAGCAGTTCTTC. Protein: CASNLLGEYEQFF.

This clonotype was observed many times. V gene TRBV29-1 combines with J gene TRBJ2-3, with 9 bases fitting TRBD2. Per germline, CDR1 SQVTM and CDR2 ANQGSEA. V shed 7 bases, J shed 4 bases, and the junction held 6 bases outside the gene matches. The CDR3 runs 13 residues. The CDR3, as DNA: TGCAGCGGTCGCGGGGGGGCCTCAGATACGCAGTATTTT. The encoded protein is CSGRGGASDTQYF.

This clonotype is large within its sample. V and J are TRBV20-1 and TRBJ1-5; D is possibly TRBD1 (6 bases). The CDR3 sequence is 13 residues long. V lost 5 bases and J lost 3, with 11 bases in between. The germline V gene has CDR1 DFQATT and CDR2 SNEGSKA (reference sequence). The CDR3 protein is CSAAWDNNQPQHF. The CDR3, as DNA: TGCAGTGCTGCTTGGGACAACAATCAGCCCCAGCATTTT.

Turning to this clonotype: The junction and the germline gene differ at one end; a read error may be behind it. V gene TRBV6-5 combines with J gene TRBJ1-4; D unclear. The CDR3 runs to 14 residues. CDR1 is MNHEY and CDR2 is SVGAGI in the germline V gene. The CDR3 region is CASIYSYFYEKLFF. CDR3 DNA: TGTGCCAGCATTTACTCTTACTTTTATGAAAAACTGTTTTTT.

This chain uses TRBV15 with TRBJ1-5; D not resolved. The CDR3 runs to 16 residues. In germline, CDR1 is LNHNV, CDR2 YYDKDF (reference sequence). V was trimmed by 0 bases and J by 4 bases, leaving 13 bases between them. The CDR3 DNA reads TGTGCCACCAGCAGAGACGAGAAGGAGGAGAATCAGCCCCAGCATTTT. This sequence encodes CATSRDEKEENQPQHF.

Worth noting for this clonotype: Compared with germline, one end of the junction differs, possibly owing to a read error. The CDR3: CNAGAARMSQHF. In DNA form, the CDR3 reads TGCAATGCTGGGGCTGCCCGTATGTCCCAGCATTTT. The rearrangement joins TRBV20-1 to TRBJ1-5; the D gene is possibly TRBD1 (5 bases). The CDR3 extends over 12 amino acids. Germline V gene lookup returns CDR1 DFQATT and CDR2 SNEGSKA (reference sequence).

This clonotype was recorded only once. The chain carries TRBV15 and TRBJ1-5, with D possibly TRBD1 on 5 matching bases. CDR3 length equals 14 residues. CDR1 and CDR2 (germline): LNHNV, YYDKDF (reference sequence). With 3 bases removed from V and 6 bases from J, the gap between germline ends came to 12 bases. The CDR3 spells CATSSRQTGQPQHF. In DNA, the CDR3 is TGTGCCACCAGCAGTAGACAGACGGGTCAGCCCCAGCATTTT.

A note on this clonotype: A much larger clone differs by one base, so this may be a read error. V usage is TRBV5-6 and J usage is TRBJ2-7; D is perhaps TRBD1 (5 bases). The CDR3 spans 11 residues. Per germline, CDR1 SGHDT and CDR2 YYEEEE. Between the trimmed V and J ends, which lost 3 bases and 6 bases, there was a span of 7 bases. The DNA for the CDR3 is TGTGCCAGCAGCTCCCAGGGCGAGCAGTACTTC. Its translation: CASSSQGEQYF. The full variable domain, with the rest looked up from reference TRBV5-6 and TRBJ2-7, is DAGVTQSPTHLIKTRGQQVTLRCSPKSGHDTVSWYQQALGQGPQFIFQYYEEEERQRGNFPDRFSGHQFPNYSSELNVNALLLGDSALYLCASSSQGEQYFGPGTRLTVT.

The chain couples TRBV20-1 to TRBJ2-7, with D unresolved. With 2 bases removed from V and 1 base from J, the gap between germline ends came to 12 bases. The CDR3 is 14 amino acids. Germline CDR1 and CDR2: DFQATT and SNEGSKA (reference sequence). The CDR3 DNA follows: TGCAGTGCTAGAAGCTCACATTTTTCCTACGAGCAGTACTTC. Translated: CSARSSHFSYEQYF.

By share, this clonotype counts as medium-sized. This sequence joins TRBV7-8 and TRBJ1-6; D is unclear. V dropped 1 base and J dropped 7 bases, with 11 bases sitting between them. CDR1 and CDR2 (germline): SGHVS, FQNEAQ. The CDR3 is made up of 15 amino acids. CDR3 loop: CASSLGWTGNSPLHF. The CDR3 coding sequence is TGTGCCAGCAGCTTAGGATGGACGGGGAATTCACCCCTCCACTTT. Combining the CDR3 with reference TRBV7-8 and TRBJ1-6 gives the whole variable domain GAGVSQSPRYKVAKRGQDVALRCDPISGHVSLFWYQQALGQGPEFLTYFQNEAQLDKSGLPSDRFFAERPEGSVSTLKIQRTQQEDSAVYLCASSLGWTGNSPLHFGNGTRLTVT.

This chain joins TRBV3-1 and TRBJ2-1; D is perhaps TRBD2 (6 bases). This CDR3 has 15 residues. Trimming stripped 1 base from V and 3 bases from J, with 10 bases between. Germline V gene sequence: CDR1 LGHDT, CDR2 YNNKEL (reference sequence). The CDR3 protein is CASSQGTSFYNEQFF. For the CDR3, the DNA is TGTGCCAGCAGCCAAGGTACTAGCTTCTACAATGAGCAGTTCTTC.

This clonotype was seen at least ten times. The J gene is TRBJ1-4, the V gene TRBV4-1, with D unclear. Looked up from germline, CDR1 is MGHRA and CDR2 is YSYEKL. V lost 1 base to trimming and J lost 12 bases, with 15 bases between them. This CDR3 has 14 residues. CDR3 amino acids: CASSQGLMNEELFF. CDR3 nucleotide sequence: TGCGCCAGCAGCCAAGGACTGATGAATGAGGAACTGTTTTTT.

This clonotype was detected many times. This chain connects TRBV5-1 to TRBJ2-3; 7 positions agree with TRBD2. J gave up 2 bases and V 6 bases, and 9 bases lay outside the gene matches. The CDR3 has 15 amino acids. CDR1 and CDR2 from the germline V gene are SGHRS and YFSETQ. The CDR3 sequence: CASNGGLSLTDTQYF. CDR3 nucleotide sequence: TGCGCCAGCAACGGGGGACTATCACTCACAGATACGCAGTATTTT.

By share of the sample, this clonotype is medium-sized. The rearrangement uses TRBV25-1 and TRBJ2-3, with 7 bases identical to TRBD1. The V segment lost 8 bases and the J segment 3 bases; nucleotides outside the gene matches: 14. CDR1 is MGHDK, CDR2 SYGVNS, per germline. CDR3 size: 16 residues. The CDR3 bases are TGTGCCAGCGGGCCTCACTCCGGGACAGTGACAGATACGCAGTATTTT. It encodes CASGPHSGTVTDTQYF.

This clonotype ranks as medium-sized. This chain joins TRBV3-1 and TRBJ2-7; no clear D. The V end was cut by 2 bases, the J end by 6 bases, with 8 bases between. This CDR3 comprises 12 residues. CDR1 and CDR2 (germline): LGHDT, YNNKEL (reference sequence). CDR3 nucleotide sequence: TGTGCCAGCAGCCAACTTTGGGGCGAGCAGTACTTC. Translation gives CASSQLWGEQYF.

This clonotype ranks as medium-sized (0.01 to 0.1%). The V and J genes are TRBV20-1 and TRBJ2-1; 9 positions match TRBD1. The CDR3 contains 14 residues. Germline V lookup: CDR1 DFQATT, CDR2 SNEGSKA (reference sequence). The J segment lost 9 bases and the V segment lost 6 bases, leaving 12 bases of the junction unmatched. Here the CDR3 reads CSASGTGLALEQFF. In DNA form, the CDR3 reads TGCAGTGCCTCCGGGACAGGGTTGGCACTTGAGCAGTTCTTC.

Only a few counts were recorded for this clonotype. V is TRBV5-4 and J is TRBJ1-1; D gene ambiguous. The V end was cut by 4 bases, the J end by 1 base, with 17 bases between. The V gene's germline CDR1 is SGHNT and CDR2 YYREEE (reference sequence). The CDR3 is 16 residues long. CDR3 in DNA: TGTGCCAGCAGCACAGACCAATTGGGATGGAACACTGAAGCTTTCTTT. Protein: CASSTDQLGWNTEAFF.

This clonotype ranks as medium-sized. The J gene is TRBJ2-7, the V gene TRBV19; no clear D gene. The CDR3 runs to 14 residues. The germline gives CDR1 LNHDA, CDR2 SQIVND (reference sequence). Trimming took off 3 bases at V and 2 bases at J, with 11 bases between the two ends. The CDR3 DNA is TGTGCCAGTAGTATGTCCGACATAGCCTACGAGCAGTACTTC. Amino acids: CASSMSDIAYEQYF.

CDR3 sequence reads: CASGLTGGHQPQHF. DNA of the CDR3: TGTGCCAGCGGACTGACAGGGGGCCATCAGCCCCAGCATTTT. The chain carries TRBV6-2 or TRBV6-3 and TRBJ1-5; 10 nucleotides align to TRBD1. CDR3 length: 14 residues. From germline, CDR1 is MNHEY and CDR2 SVGEGT. J gave up 5 bases and V 8 bases, and 6 bases lay outside the gene matches.

This clonotype is classed as medium-sized. V and J are TRBV25-1 and TRBJ2-1; a possible D gene is TRBD1 (6 bases). Trimming removed 0 bases from V and 5 bases from J, with 17 bases in between. There are 17 residues in the CDR3. The germline CDR1 and CDR2 sequences are MGHDK and SYGVNS. The CDR3 DNA sequence: TGTGCCAGCAGTGAATACGGTCAGGGGCGAGGGAACAATGAGCAGTTCTTC. Translation gives CASSEYGQGRGNNEQFF.

This clonotype counts as medium-sized. V is TRBV3-1 and J is TRBJ2-7; perhaps TRBD1 as D (5 bases). There are 17 residues in the CDR3. CDR1 is LGHDT, CDR2 YNNKEL, per germline (reference sequence). The V end was cut by 0 bases, the J end by 0 bases, with 15 bases between. Written as DNA, the CDR3 is TGTGCCAGCAGCCAAGATGGGGCAGGGCATAGCTCCTACGAGCAGTACTTC. Translated, it gives CASSQDGAGHSSYEQYF.

This chain uses TRBV27 with TRBJ2-7; D is perhaps TRBD2 (6 bases). Trimming removed 2 bases at V and 0 bases at J, with 8 bases between. CDR1 and CDR2 (germline): MNHEY, SMNVEV (reference sequence). The CDR3 covers 14 residues. The CDR3 region has the DNA TGTGCCAGCAGTTTAGCGGGGAGCTCCTACGAGCAGTACTTC. Translation: CASSLAGSSYEQYF.

In this sample, this clonotype is medium-sized (0.01 to 0.1%). This sequence joins TRBV29-1 and TRBJ1-3; D may be TRBD1 (5 bases). Between the trimmed V and J ends, which lost 7 bases and 0 bases, there was a span of 10 bases. This CDR3 has 13 residues. From germline, CDR1 is SQVTM and CDR2 ANQGSEA. In nucleotides, the CDR3 is TGCAGCGCCGGTCAGGGCTCTGGAAACACCATATATTTT. The encoded protein is CSAGQGSGNTIYF.

By frequency in the sample, this clonotype is medium-sized. The rearrangement links TRBV7-2 to TRBJ2-3, with D possibly matching TRBD2 (6 bases). The germline CDR1 and CDR2 sequences are SGHTA and FQGNSA. The ends were cut back, 5 bases at V and 2 bases at J, with 14 bases in the middle. This CDR3 is 15 amino acids long. The CDR3 loop reads CASSPRDFYTDTQYF. The CDR3 DNA reads as TGTGCCAGCAGCCCCCGGGACTTCTACACAGATACGCAGTATTTT.

V usage is TRBV6-1 and J usage is TRBJ2-1, with 10 positions matching TRBD2. After removal of 6 bases from V and 0 bases from J, the junction contained 5 bases not matched to a gene. CDR3 length equals 16 residues. The germline V gene encodes CDR1 MNHNS and CDR2 SASEGT. As DNA, the CDR3 is TGTGCCAGCAGATCAAGCGGGGGGGCCTCCTACAATGAGCAGTTCTTC. Protein sequence: CASRSSGGASYNEQFF.